This paragraph reports one TCR beta chain. Profiled with immunoSEQ multiplex PCR; TCRdb holds only in-frame clones, not every one. This table holds some 30,000 clones, 85% found once. These data originate in a study of blood T cell repertoires in COVID-19. Study background: Spain, Italy and the United States supplied samples that represented acute and convalescent COVID-19. T cells, B-cell-depleted T cells, or PBMCs provided the cDNA or gDNA that served as material.

The CDR3 covers 14 residues. The germline V gene has CDR1 ENHRY and CDR2 SYGVKD. V lost 10 bases and J 8 bases, leaving 21 bases between the germline ends. This chain uses TRBV10-3 with TRBJ2-1; TRBD1 is a possible D gene (6 bases). The specimen sequenced was peripheral blood. The TCR comes from a woman aged 60-75 years with active COVID-19. The chain's CDR3 is CATLMGANYYEQFF. DNA for the CDR3: TGTGCCACCCTGATGGGGGCGAATTATTATGAGCAGTTCTTC.